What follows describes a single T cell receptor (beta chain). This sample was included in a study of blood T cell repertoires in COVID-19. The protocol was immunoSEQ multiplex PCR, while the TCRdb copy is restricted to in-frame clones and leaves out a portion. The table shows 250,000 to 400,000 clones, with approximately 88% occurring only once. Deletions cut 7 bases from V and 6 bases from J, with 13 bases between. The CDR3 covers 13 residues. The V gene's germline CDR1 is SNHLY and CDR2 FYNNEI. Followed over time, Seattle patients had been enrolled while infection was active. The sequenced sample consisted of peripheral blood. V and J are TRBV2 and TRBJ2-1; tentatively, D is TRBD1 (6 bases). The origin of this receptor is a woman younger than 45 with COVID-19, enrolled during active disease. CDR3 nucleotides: TGTGCCAGCATGATCGGGACAACCAATGAGCAGTTCTTC. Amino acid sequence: CASMIGTTNEQFF.